These 2 T cell receptor beta chains were sequenced from one sample in a study of vaccination effects on CD4 cells after COVID-19. These receptors' antigens are unknown. An approximately ten-day culture period preceded the isolation of CD4+ T cells. Measured with immunoSEQ multiplex PCR; TCRdb has only the in-frame clones, and not every one. The sample has over 45,000 clones; 60% to 85% are singletons. The sequencing used CD4+ T cells from PBMCs cultured without peptide, collected before COVID-19 vaccination. These receptors all stem from a human donor who received a COVID-19 vaccine.

The chain couples TRBV6-5 to TRBJ1-2; D is possibly TRBD1 (6 bases). This CDR3 is 11 amino acids long. The germline V and J ends were trimmed by 7 bases and 8 bases, with 11 bases remaining between them. The germline CDR1 and CDR2 sequences are MNHEY and SVGAGI. CDR3 coding DNA: TGTGCCAGCAACCACAGGGACGGCTACACCTTC. Encoded protein: CASNHRDGYTF.

There are a few counts of this clone. The J gene is TRBJ1-2, the V gene TRBV25-1, with TRBD1 matching over 12 bases. The CDR3 has 15 amino acids. CDR1 and CDR2 (germline): MGHDK, SYGVNS. V was clipped by 5 bases and J by 8 bases; unmatched bases: 9. Here the CDR3 reads CASSLPGQGARGYTF. CDR3 DNA: TGTGCCAGCAGTCTTCCGGGACAGGGGGCGCGCGGCTACACCTTC.